These T cell receptor beta chains were read from a single sample in a study of T cells expressing NK-cell markers. Following a re-call of the 5' RACE reads, TCRdb has one entry per CDR3 protein and lacks DNA. The table for this sample gives 400,000 to 550,000 distinct CDR3 sequences. Specimen: blood T cells: a sorted CD56 or NKG2C T cell subset, CD4+ or CD8+ T cells, or bulk PBMC T cells (not recorded which). These receptors were obtained from a woman between 18 and 69 years old in good health. CDR3s include the opening cysteine and the closing phenylalanine or tryptophan. Fields, in order: V gene, J gene, CDR3 protein.

>TRBV19|TRBJ2-7
CASSLPSGSVQYF
>TRBV9|TRBJ1-2
CASSSGENYGYTF
>TRBV6-2/TRBV6-3|TRBJ1-1
CASSYSTHRSSFEAFF
>TRBV10-3|TRBJ2-1
CAISESPSGDAYNEQFF
>TRBV18|TRBJ2-5
CASSPETTQETQYF
>TRBV6-2/TRBV6-3|TRBJ2-1
CASSYRLGSAGTSYNEQFF
>TRBV10-3|TRBJ2-7
CAISTGLNEQYF
>TRBV6-2/TRBV6-3|TRBJ1-5
CASSYWGANGNQPQHF
>TRBV7-4|TRBJ1-1
CASSATAGPEAFF
>TRBV20-1|TRBJ1-5
CSANGGKYNQPQHF
>TRBV28|TRBJ2-3
CASSFGTSGPRTDTQYF
>TRBV27|TRBJ1-2
CASSGQGYGYTF
>TRBV2|TRBJ2-3
CASGGTGGDTQYF